Below, 4 T cell receptor beta chains from the same sample are listed, as sequenced in a study of control samples from healthy donors and cancer patients (dated by TCRdb to the early 2020s). Libraries were constructed by the immunoSEQ multiplex PCR assay. The source is immuneACCESS, and TCRdb retained only in-frame sequences with V and J called. Part of the clones is not carried over; for the studies checked, unresolved V genes explain less than half of this, and the remainder is unexplained. Counted in this sample were roughly 450,000 clones; over 75% of them appeared once. Of the sample, more than 6% is held by the ten largest clones. The sample was PBMCs. These receptors were obtained from a man aged 40-49 years with head and neck cancer.

The rearrangement joins TRBV10-3 to TRBJ1-5, with 10 nucleotides matching TRBD1. The CDR3 is made up of 15 amino acids. In germline, CDR1 is ENHRY, CDR2 SYGVKD. The ends lost 2 bases at V and 6 bases at J; junction bases unmatched: 4. CDR3 sequence reads: CAISEDRGQVQPQHF. The CDR3 bases are TGTGCCATCAGTGAGGACAGGGGGCAGGTTCAGCCCCAGCATTTT.

This chain links TRBV18 with TRBJ2-2; D might be TRBD2 (6 bases). CDR1 and CDR2 (germline): KGHSH, LQKENI. This CDR3 has 14 residues. Trimming left V 1 base short and J 7 bases short, with 10 bases between. The CDR3 bases are TGTGCCAGCTCACCACTGCGGGAAGGCGGGGAGCTGTTTTTT. The encoded protein is CASSPLREGGELFF.

The J gene is TRBJ2-7, the V gene TRBV19; tentative D call: TRBD2 (6 bases). The CDR3 spans 13 residues. CDR1 is LNHDA, CDR2 SQIVND, per germline (reference sequence). V dropped 6 bases and J dropped 4 bases, with 13 bases sitting between them. The CDR3 DNA reads as TGTGCCAGTAGGAAACGGGACTCTTACGAGCAGTACTTC. Protein sequence: CASRKRDSYEQYF.

This rearrangement joins TRBV4-2 to TRBJ2-6, with TRBD1 matching 7 bases. Germline V lookup: CDR1 LGHNA, CDR2 YNFKEQ. This CDR3 is built from 16 residues. Unmatched junction bases numbered 7, after V lost 6 bases and J lost 2 bases. CDR3 protein: CASRPTGWTGANVLTF. The CDR3 nucleotides read TGTGCCAGCAGACCGACAGGGTGGACTGGGGCCAACGTCCTGACTTTC.